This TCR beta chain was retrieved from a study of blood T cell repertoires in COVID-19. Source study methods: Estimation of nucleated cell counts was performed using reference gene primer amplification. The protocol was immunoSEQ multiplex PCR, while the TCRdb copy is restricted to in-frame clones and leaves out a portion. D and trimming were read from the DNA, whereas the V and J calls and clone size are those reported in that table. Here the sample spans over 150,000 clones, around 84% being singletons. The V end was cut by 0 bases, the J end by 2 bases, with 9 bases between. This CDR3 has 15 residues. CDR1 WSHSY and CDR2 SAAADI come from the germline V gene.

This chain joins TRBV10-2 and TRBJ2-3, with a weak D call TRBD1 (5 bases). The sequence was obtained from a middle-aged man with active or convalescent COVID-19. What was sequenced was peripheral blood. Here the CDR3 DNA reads TGCGCCAGCAGTGAGTCCGGACACCTCACAGATACGCAGTATTTT. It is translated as CASSESGHLTDTQYF.